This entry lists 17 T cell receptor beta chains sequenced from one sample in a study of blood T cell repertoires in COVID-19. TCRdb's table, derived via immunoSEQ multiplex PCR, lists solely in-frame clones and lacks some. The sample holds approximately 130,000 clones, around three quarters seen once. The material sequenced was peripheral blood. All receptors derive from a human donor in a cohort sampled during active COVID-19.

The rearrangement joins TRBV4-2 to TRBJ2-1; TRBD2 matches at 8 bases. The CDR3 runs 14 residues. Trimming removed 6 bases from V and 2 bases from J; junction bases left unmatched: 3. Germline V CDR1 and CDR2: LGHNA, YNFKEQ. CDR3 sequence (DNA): TGTGCCAGCAGGAGCGGGGGACCCTACAATGAGCAGTTCTTC. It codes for CASRSGGPYNEQFF.

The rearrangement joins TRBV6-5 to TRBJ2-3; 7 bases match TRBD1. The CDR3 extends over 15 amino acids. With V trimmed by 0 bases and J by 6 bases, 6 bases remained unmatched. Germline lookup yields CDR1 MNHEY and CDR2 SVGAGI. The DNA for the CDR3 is TGTGCCAGCAGTTACTCGAGGGGGCCTCGGGATACGCAGTATTTT. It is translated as CASSYSRGPRDTQYF.

In nucleotides, the CDR3 is TGTGCCAGCAGTCAATCGAACAGGGGGAGCGGCGAGCAGTACTTC. Protein: CASSQSNRGSGEQYF. This rearrangement joins TRBV6-5 to TRBJ2-7, with 8 nucleotides matching TRBD1. The CDR3 covers 15 residues. The germline gives CDR1 MNHEY, CDR2 SVGAGI. V shed 5 bases, J shed 6 bases, and the junction held 12 bases outside the gene matches.

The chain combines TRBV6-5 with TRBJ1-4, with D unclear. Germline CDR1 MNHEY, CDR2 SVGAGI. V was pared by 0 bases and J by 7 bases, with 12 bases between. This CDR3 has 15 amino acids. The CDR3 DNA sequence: TGTGCCAGCAGTTACTCGAAGGTGGGAGCTGAAAAACTGTTTTTT. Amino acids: CASSYSKVGAEKLFF.

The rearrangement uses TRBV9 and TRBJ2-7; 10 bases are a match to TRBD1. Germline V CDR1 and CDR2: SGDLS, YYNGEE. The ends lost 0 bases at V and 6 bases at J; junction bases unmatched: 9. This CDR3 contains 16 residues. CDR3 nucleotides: TGTGCCAGCAGCGTAGGTGGCGGGACAGGGGAGGGCGAGCAGTACTTC. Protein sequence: CASSVGGGTGEGEQYF.

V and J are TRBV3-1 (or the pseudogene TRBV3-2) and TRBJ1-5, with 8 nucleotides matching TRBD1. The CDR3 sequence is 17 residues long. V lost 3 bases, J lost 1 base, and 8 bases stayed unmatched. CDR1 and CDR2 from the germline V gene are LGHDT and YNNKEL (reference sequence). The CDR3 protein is CASSHRSTGGSNQPQHF. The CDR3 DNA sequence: TGTGCCAGCAGCCATCGATCTACAGGGGGGAGCAATCAGCCCCAGCATTTT.

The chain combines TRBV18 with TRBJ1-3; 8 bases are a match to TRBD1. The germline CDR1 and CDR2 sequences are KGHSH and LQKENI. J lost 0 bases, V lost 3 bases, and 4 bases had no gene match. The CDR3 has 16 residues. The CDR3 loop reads CASSPQGQASGNTIYF. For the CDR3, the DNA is TGTGCCAGCTCACCCCAGGGACAGGCCTCTGGAAACACCATATATTTT.

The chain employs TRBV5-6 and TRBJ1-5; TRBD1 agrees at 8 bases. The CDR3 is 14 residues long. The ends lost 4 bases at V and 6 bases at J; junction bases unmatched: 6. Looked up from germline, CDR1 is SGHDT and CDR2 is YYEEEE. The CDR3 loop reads CASSLRTGSQPQHF. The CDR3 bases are TGTGCCAGCAGCCTCCGGACAGGGTCTCAGCCCCAGCATTTT.

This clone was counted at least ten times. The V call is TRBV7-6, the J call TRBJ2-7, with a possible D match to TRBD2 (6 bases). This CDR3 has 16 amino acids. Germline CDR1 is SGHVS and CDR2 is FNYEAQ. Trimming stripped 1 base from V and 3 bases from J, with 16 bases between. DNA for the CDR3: TGTGCCAGCAGCTTAGGGGAGGCGAGCGGAGACTACGAGCAGTACTTC. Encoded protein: CASSLGEASGDYEQYF.

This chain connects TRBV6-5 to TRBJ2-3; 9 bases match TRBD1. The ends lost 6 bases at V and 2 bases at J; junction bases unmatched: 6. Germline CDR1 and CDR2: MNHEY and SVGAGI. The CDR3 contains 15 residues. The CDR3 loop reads CASSDRGSLTDTQYF. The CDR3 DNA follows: TGTGCCAGCAGCGACAGGGGGTCACTCACAGATACGCAGTATTTT.

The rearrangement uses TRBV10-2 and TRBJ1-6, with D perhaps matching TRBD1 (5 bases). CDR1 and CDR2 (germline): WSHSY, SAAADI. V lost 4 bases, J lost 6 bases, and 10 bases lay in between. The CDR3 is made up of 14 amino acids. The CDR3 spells CASSVGGSNSPLHF. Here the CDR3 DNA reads TGCGCCAGCAGTGTCGGGGGAAGTAATTCACCCCTCCACTTT.

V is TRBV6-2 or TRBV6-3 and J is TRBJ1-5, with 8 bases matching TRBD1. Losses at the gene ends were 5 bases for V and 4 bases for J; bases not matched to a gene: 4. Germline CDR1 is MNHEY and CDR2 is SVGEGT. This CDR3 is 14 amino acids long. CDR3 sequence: CASSTGGWNQPQHF. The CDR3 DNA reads TGTGCCAGCAGTACAGGGGGTTGGAATCAGCCCCAGCATTTT.

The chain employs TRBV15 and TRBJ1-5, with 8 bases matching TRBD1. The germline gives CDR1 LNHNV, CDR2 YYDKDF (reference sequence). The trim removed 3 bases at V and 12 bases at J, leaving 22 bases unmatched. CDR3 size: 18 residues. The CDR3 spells CATSSLTLRDRGSGGQHF. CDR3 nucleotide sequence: TGTGCCACCAGCAGTCTTACGCTACGAGACAGGGGATCAGGGGGCCAGCATTTT.

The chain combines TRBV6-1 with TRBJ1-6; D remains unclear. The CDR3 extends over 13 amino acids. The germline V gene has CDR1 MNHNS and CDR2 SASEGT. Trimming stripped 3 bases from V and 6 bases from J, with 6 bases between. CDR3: CASSEYTNSPLHF. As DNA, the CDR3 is TGTGCCAGCAGTGAGTACACTAATTCACCCCTCCACTTT.

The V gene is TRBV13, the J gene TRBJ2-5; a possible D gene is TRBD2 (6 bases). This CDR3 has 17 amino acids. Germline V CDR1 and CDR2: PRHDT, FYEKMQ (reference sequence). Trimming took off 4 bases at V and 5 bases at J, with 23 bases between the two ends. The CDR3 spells CASSSGSFKRGGETQYF. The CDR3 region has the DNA TGTGCCAGCAGCTCCGGGAGTTTCAAACGCGGCGGGGAGACCCAGTACTTC.

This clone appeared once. Written as DNA, the CDR3 is TGTGCCAGCAGTCCACAGGGAGTTAACTATGGCTACACCTTC. This codes for CASSPQGVNYGYTF. The chain joins TRBV2 to TRBJ1-2; D might be TRBD1 (6 bases). CDR3 size: 14 residues. CDR1 is SNHLY and CDR2 is FYNNEI in the germline V gene. Deletions cut 5 bases from V and 1 base from J, with 11 bases between.

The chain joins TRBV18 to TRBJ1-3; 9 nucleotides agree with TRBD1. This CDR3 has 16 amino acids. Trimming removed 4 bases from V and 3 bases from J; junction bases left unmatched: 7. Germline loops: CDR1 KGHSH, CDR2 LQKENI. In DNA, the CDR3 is TGTGCCAGCTCACTCTTACAGGGGGCTGATGGAAACACCATATATTTT. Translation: CASSLLQGADGNTIYF.